This TCR beta chain was identified during a study (dated by TCRdb to the early 2010s). Instrument used: Illumina Genome Analyzer IIx. TCRdb itself trimmed the public reads at Q25 with fastp, ran MiXCR and retained productive beta chains. Merged by CDR3 protein, the rows form single entries marked with the most common genes and DNA. The sample table holds over 14,000 distinct CDR3 sequences, of which approximately 37% were seen once. Jointly, the top ten make up 15% to 20% of the sample. This clonotype was detected a few times. Which antigen it targets is not known. Base qualities were left out, and no much larger clone turns up one base away. At the junction V is shortened by 0 bases and J by 2 bases; bases outside the gene matches: 4. Including cysteine and phenylalanine, the CDR3 has 16 amino acids. Only the CDR3 DNA is retained, 48 bases long and in frame from the first base. CDR1 SGHVS and CDR2 FQNEAQ were looked up in the germline V gene.

This TCR derives from a human donor. Recombination connected TRBV7-8 to TRBJ2-3, with 8 middle bases fitting TRBD2. Source material: blood. The base sequence is TGTGCCAGCAGCTTAGCGGGGACTAGAAACACAGATACGCAGTATTTT. It translates to CASSLAGTRNTDTQYF.